The sequence of this T cell receptor beta chain was determined in a study of CD8+ T cells in alopecia areata. Sequencing relied on a cDNA template that was reverse transcribed from extracted RNA. Clones were read by immunoSEQ multiplex PCR, and TCRdb kept only the in-frame ones, dropping some. Counted here are about 20,000 clones, roughly two thirds occurring once; the ten biggest clones make up 4.5% to 5.5%. Across five patients, CD4+ cells underwent sorting into CD25+CD127- cells. Only one count was recorded for this clone. The antigen remains undetermined. This CDR3 has 15 residues. Germline CDR1 and CDR2: WNHNN and SYGVQD (reference sequence). Unmatched junction bases numbered 6, after V lost 2 bases and J lost 7 bases. Findings and caveats of the study: Lesional scalp, notably in alopecia totalis/universalis, had clonality above that of normal scalp.

Sample: CD4+ Tregs sorted from blood. This receptor was taken from a human donor with alopecia areata. The chain uses TRBV10-1 and TRBJ2-2, with 8 bases identical to TRBD1. This CDR3 reads CASSEISGGGGELFF. The CDR3 bases are TGCGCCAGCAGTGAGATATCAGGGGGCGGCGGGGAGCTGTTTTTT.